This T cell receptor (beta chain) emerged from a study of OX40 agonist ivuxolimab in advanced cancers. Assay used: immunoSEQ multiplex PCR; TCRdb lists only in-frame clones, some missing. The table lists about 79,000 clones, approximately 85% of them singletons. The receptor's source is an adult with an advanced solid tumor such as melanoma, head and neck, liver or kidney cancer. The starting material was CD4+ or CD8+ T cells sorted from blood, obtained in a trial of the OX40 agonist ivuxolimab.

CDR3 loop: CASRLTGGGTEAFF. CDR3 DNA sequence: TGTGCCAGCAGACTGACAGGGGGAGGAACTGAAGCTTTCTTT. This sequence joins TRBV27 and TRBJ1-1; 9 bases line up with TRBD1. CDR1 is MNHEY and CDR2 is SMNVEV in the germline V gene (reference sequence). The J segment lost 5 bases and the V segment lost 6 bases, leaving 7 bases of the junction unmatched. The CDR3 has 14 residues.